The 15 T cell receptor beta chains in this list originate from one sample, sequenced in a study of T cell repertoires in cytomegalovirus infection. TCRdb reprocessed the reads with MiXCR, giving one entry per CDR3 protein. The data hold fewer than 550,000 distinct CDR3 sequences, with 26% observed a single time. Sample: PBMCs. The receptors derive from a human donor in good health (CMV status not recorded). Some clones in this sample may be carry-over from other donors' samples.

This clonotype has at least ten counts. J is TRBJ2-7 and V is TRBV7-8; D possibly corresponds to TRBD2 (6 bases). The ends were cut back, 1 base at V and 0 bases at J, with 10 bases in the middle. CDR3 size: 15 residues. The germline CDR1 and CDR2 sequences are SGHVS and FQNEAQ. The CDR3 bases are TGTGCCAGCAGCTTAGAAGGCGGGGTCTCCTACGAGCAGTACTTC. Protein: CASSLEGGVSYEQYF.

As DNA, the CDR3 is TGTGCCAGTTCCGTAGGGGGTGGGGGCTACGAGCAGTACTTC. This translates into CASSVGGGGYEQYF. V and J are TRBV6-5 and TRBJ2-7, with a possible D match to TRBD1 (6 bases). The V gene's germline CDR1 is MNHEY and CDR2 SVGAGI. This CDR3 is 14 amino acids long. Trimming took off 9 bases at V and 3 bases at J, with 18 bases between the two ends.

This chain joins TRBV14 and TRBJ1-1; D might be TRBD1 (6 bases). Trimming cost V 2 bases and J 1 base, with 11 bases left between them. Germline values: CDR1 SGHDN, CDR2 FVKESK. The CDR3 runs 15 residues. This CDR3 reads CASSQRTGRNTEAFF. For the CDR3, the DNA is TGTGCCAGCAGCCAAAGAACAGGGAGGAACACTGAAGCTTTCTTT.

The chain carries TRBV20-1 and TRBJ2-3; no firm D call. Trimming cost V 4 bases and J 1 base, with 12 bases left between them. The V gene's germline CDR1 is DFQATT and CDR2 SNEGSKA (reference sequence). The CDR3 loop spans 14 amino acids. CDR3 bases: TGCAGTGCTAATGTCTGGACGGGCACAGATACGCAGTATTTT. It encodes CSANVWTGTDTQYF.

This chain links TRBV5-4 with TRBJ2-5; 8 bases are a match to TRBD2. This CDR3 comprises 13 residues. CDR1 and CDR2 from the germline V gene are SGHNT and YYREEE (reference sequence). Trimming removed 4 bases from V and 4 bases from J; junction bases left unmatched: 3. CDR3 DNA: TGTGCCAGCAGCACCGGGGGGGGAGAGACCCAGTACTTC. It codes for CASSTGGGETQYF.

The rearrangement joins TRBV7-8 to TRBJ1-5, with 8 positions matching TRBD1. The J segment lost 7 bases and the V segment lost 7 bases, leaving 9 bases of the junction unmatched. The CDR3 contains 14 residues. CDR1 SGHVS and CDR2 FQNEAQ come from the germline V gene. In DNA form, the CDR3 reads TGTGCCAGCACCCCACGGACAGGGATCCAGCCCCAGCATTTT. It translates to CASTPRTGIQPQHF.

This clonotype has ten or more counts. The chain has TRBV7-2 and TRBJ2-1, with 10 bases aligning to TRBD2. J lost 5 bases, V lost 5 bases, and 9 bases had no gene match. This CDR3 region has 16 residues. Germline lookup yields CDR1 SGHTA and CDR2 FQGNSA. The CDR3 reads CASSRRTSGNHNEQFF. Written as DNA, the CDR3 is TGTGCCAGCAGCCGCAGGACTAGCGGAAACCACAATGAGCAGTTCTTC.

This clonotype was observed at least ten times. The rearrangement links TRBV28 to TRBJ1-5; 9 bases align to TRBD1. Trimming cost V 6 bases and J 6 bases; bases outside gene matches: 6. Germline V gene sequence: CDR1 MDHEN, CDR2 SYDVKM. The CDR3 has 14 amino acids. This CDR3 reads CASSPGTGSQPQHF. DNA for the CDR3: TGTGCCAGCAGCCCCGGGACAGGGAGTCAGCCCCAGCATTTT.

V usage is TRBV6-1 and J usage is TRBJ1-2; 7 bases fit TRBD1. There are 15 residues in the CDR3. Germline V gene sequence: CDR1 MNHNS, CDR2 SASEGT. With 5 bases clipped from V and 0 bases from J, the junction kept 6 bases outside the gene matches. The chain's CDR3 is CASSPRGQTNYGYTF. For the CDR3, the DNA is TGTGCCAGCAGTCCTCGGGGACAGACTAACTATGGCTACACCTTC.

The CDR3 DNA reads as TGCAGCGTTCAAAACCCTAGCGGCGAGCAGTACTTC. Its translation: CSVQNPSGEQYF. J is TRBJ2-7 and V is TRBV29-1; 7 bases match TRBD2. This CDR3 is 12 amino acids long. Germline-derived CDR1 and CDR2 are SQVTM and ANQGSEA. V lost 5 bases and J lost 6; bases outside the gene matches: 7.

This clonotype was observed many times. This chain links TRBV7-8 with TRBJ1-1; TRBD1 matches at 8 bases. Germline trimming cut 5 bases from V and 7 bases from J; bases unmatched to any gene: 9. CDR3 length: 14 residues. Germline V gene data show CDR1 as SGHVS and CDR2 as FQNEAQ. This CDR3 is CASSLRTGWLEAFF. Written as DNA, the CDR3 is TGTGCCAGCAGCCTCCGGACAGGGTGGCTTGAAGCTTTCTTT.

The chain couples TRBV7-9 to TRBJ2-2, with D perhaps matching TRBD2 (5 bases). Trimming stripped 5 bases from V and 8 bases from J, with 18 bases between. Germline lookup yields CDR1 SEHNR and CDR2 FQNEAQ (reference sequence). The CDR3 contains 15 residues. CDR3: CASSKTKDSTGELFF. The CDR3 DNA reads TGTGCCAGCAGCAAAACCAAGGACTCCACGGGGGAGCTGTTTTTT.

The DNA for the CDR3 is TGCGCCAGCAGCTTGTCAGGAATCTCTGGGGCCAACGTCCTGACTTTC. This translates into CASSLSGISGANVLTF. V gene TRBV5-1 combines with J gene TRBJ2-6; D gene ambiguous. The germline CDR1 and CDR2 sequences are SGHRS and YFSETQ. Deletions cut 1 base from V and 0 bases from J, with 8 bases between. The CDR3 has 16 residues. The entire variable domain, with the rest obtained from reference TRBV5-1 and TRBJ2-6, is as follows: KAGVTQTPRYLIKTRGQQVTLSCSPISGHRSVSWYQQTPGQGLQFLFEYFSETQRNKGNFPGRFSGRQFSNSRSEMNVSTLELGDSALYLCASSLSGISGANVLTFGAGSRLTVL.

A few counts support this clonotype. The chain uses TRBV10-3 and TRBJ1-1; tentative D call: TRBD1 (6 bases). Germline V gene sequence: CDR1 ENHRY, CDR2 SYGVKD. With 10 bases removed from V and 5 bases from J, the gap between germline ends came to 23 bases. This CDR3 is built from 15 residues. This CDR3 is CATGPRDNGLTEAFF. The CDR3 coding sequence is TGTGCCACCGGCCCTCGGGACAACGGACTGACTGAAGCTTTCTTT.

The sample holds a few counts of this clonotype. V is TRBV5-4 and J is TRBJ1-2, with D possibly matching TRBD1 (6 bases). CDR1 SGHNT and CDR2 YYREEE come from the germline V gene (reference sequence). The CDR3 extends over 16 amino acids. V lost 2 bases to trimming and J lost 5 bases, with 19 bases between them. The CDR3 protein is CASSLSGAGDRYGYTF. For the CDR3, the DNA is TGTGCCAGCAGCTTAAGTGGGGCAGGGGATAGATATGGCTACACCTTC.